These 22 T cell receptor beta chains were all obtained from the same sample, sequenced in a study of spatial heterogeneity in lung cancer. TCRdb independently ran MiXCR on the 5' RACE reads; one entry per CDR3 protein. The sample holds roughly 20,000 distinct CDR3 sequences, more than 2.5% seen once. Specified time point: sample taken at primary tumor resection. Findings of the study overall: Tumors with more nonsynonymous mutations had more expanded intratumoral alpha and beta TCRs.

No antigen is known for these receptors. The sequencing used lung tumor tissue, collected at surgery. Receptors were obtained from a male donor with early-stage non-small cell lung cancer.

This chain joins TRBV3-1 and TRBJ2-6; D not resolved. Trimming shortened V by 4 bases and J by 4 bases, and 8 bases separated the two germline ends. Germline-derived CDR1 and CDR2 are LGHDT and YNNKEL (reference sequence). CDR3 length: 14 residues. CDR3 bases: TGTGCCAGCAGCCGCCGGGCCGGGGCCAACGTCCTGACTTTC. It is translated as CASSRRAGANVLTF.

Ten or more counts support this clonotype. The gene calls are TRBV14 and TRBJ2-5; D gene ambiguous. The CDR3 extends over 18 amino acids. Germline values: CDR1 SGHDN, CDR2 FVKESK. Deletions cut 0 bases from V and 0 bases from J, with 17 bases between. CDR3 in amino acids: CASSQDRLGFEYQETQYF. CDR3 nucleotide sequence: TGTGCCAGCAGCCAAGATCGACTCGGCTTCGAGTACCAAGAGACCCAGTACTTC.

CDR3 residues: CASSPLGAGNEQFF. Written as DNA, the CDR3 is TGTGCCAGCAGTCCTCTGGGAGCAGGGAATGAGCAGTTCTTC. The chain employs TRBV12-3 or TRBV12-4 and TRBJ2-1; D assignment may be TRBD1 or TRBD2 (5 bases each). V gave up 5 bases and J gave up 7 bases, with 15 bases separating them. The CDR3 spans 14 residues.

This clonotype was counted ten times or more. CDR3 residues: CASSRTENSPLHF. The CDR3 DNA reads as TGTGCCAGCAGCAGGACGGAGAATTCACCCCTCCACTTT. This rearrangement joins TRBV6-6 to TRBJ1-6; D is unresolved. Between the trimmed V and J ends, which lost 6 bases and 7 bases, there was a span of 10 bases. CDR1 and CDR2 from the germline V gene are MNHNY and SVGAGI (reference sequence). The CDR3 runs 13 residues.

This clonotype was counted ten times or more. The chain links TRBV5-6 to TRBJ2-4, with D perhaps matching TRBD2 (5 bases). CDR1 is SGHDT, CDR2 YYEEEE, per germline. The CDR3 is made up of 14 amino acids. Trimming removed 6 bases from V and 2 bases from J, with 12 bases in between. This CDR3 reads CASTLSGTKNIQYF. DNA for the CDR3: TGTGCCAGCACCCTATCCGGGACCAAAAACATTCAGTACTTC.

This clonotype has a count of ten or more. The chain is built from TRBV30 and TRBJ1-2; perhaps TRBD1 as D (6 bases). V was trimmed by 3 bases and J by 7 bases, leaving 15 bases between them. Germline values: CDR1 GTSNPN, CDR2 SVGIG (reference sequence). The CDR3 spans 13 residues. The CDR3 is CAWRTTGQGGYTF. The CDR3 coding sequence is TGTGCCTGGAGGACAACAGGGCAGGGTGGCTACACCTTC.

This clonotype was picked up many times. The gene calls are TRBV12-3 or TRBV12-4 and TRBJ1-1; D unclear. Trimming removed 4 bases at V and 0 bases at J, with 12 bases between. The CDR3 runs 15 residues. The CDR3, as DNA: TGTGCCAGCAGTTACGCGGATCGCATGAACACTGAAGCTTTCTTT. Translated: CASSYADRMNTEAFF.

There are many counts of this clonotype. The gene calls are TRBV13 and TRBJ1-2; weak D call: TRBD1 (6 bases). The germline V gene encodes CDR1 PRHDT and CDR2 FYEKMQ (reference sequence). The CDR3 contains 14 residues. Trimming stripped 4 bases from V and 2 bases from J, with 11 bases between. CDR3 region: CASSSGQTNYGYTF. CDR3 in DNA: TGTGCCAGCAGCTCCGGACAGACAAACTATGGCTACACCTTC.

This clonotype was seen many times. The chain uses TRBV29-1 and TRBJ1-2; D may be TRBD1 (6 bases). Deletions cut 3 bases from V and 8 bases from J, with 16 bases between. Per germline, CDR1 SQVTM and CDR2 ANQGSEA. This CDR3 spans 13 amino acids. The CDR3 region is CSVDSRGEGGYTF. The CDR3 region has the DNA TGCAGCGTTGACTCCAGGGGCGAGGGCGGCTACACCTTC.

This clonotype has a count of ten or more. V and J are TRBV24-1 and TRBJ2-3; D unresolved. CDR1 and CDR2 (germline): KGHDR, SFDVKD. There are 13 residues in the CDR3. V was cut by 7 bases and J by 2 bases, with 9 bases left in between. The CDR3 loop is CATRDGNTDTQYF. The CDR3 DNA reads as TGTGCCACCAGGGATGGAAACACAGATACGCAGTATTTT.

This clonotype was picked up many times. The chain combines TRBV10-3 with TRBJ1-1; D remains unclear. From germline, CDR1 is ENHRY and CDR2 SYGVKD. The CDR3 runs 13 residues. Deletions cut 6 bases from V and 0 bases from J, with 8 bases between. The CDR3 loop reads CAIRDPMNTEAFF. As DNA, the CDR3 is TGTGCCATCAGGGACCCCATGAACACTGAAGCTTTCTTT.

This clonotype was recorded many times. J is TRBJ2-3 and V is TRBV9; TRBD2 agrees at 13 bases. The germline V gene encodes CDR1 SGDLS and CDR2 YYNGEE. The J segment lost 8 bases and the V segment lost 0 bases, leaving 3 bases of the junction unmatched. The CDR3 consists of 15 residues. CDR3 region: CASSVGTSGSATQYF. The CDR3 nucleotides read TGTGCCAGCAGCGTAGGGACTAGCGGGAGTGCTACGCAGTATTTT.

This clonotype showed up many times. This chain connects TRBV3-1 to TRBJ1-3; unclear D gene. Germline CDR1 and CDR2: LGHDT and YNNKEL (reference sequence). V gave up 0 bases and J gave up 3 bases, with 9 bases separating them. The CDR3 contains 15 residues. DNA for the CDR3: TGTGCCAGCAGCCAAGATCGTGTCCTTGGAAACACCATATATTTT. Protein: CASSQDRVLGNTIYF. Based on the CDR3 plus reference TRBV3-1 and TRBJ1-3, the full variable domain is DTAVSQTPKYLVTQMGNDKSIKCEQNLGHDTMYWYKQDSKKFLKIMFSYNNKELIINETVPNRFSPKSPDKAHLNLHINSLELGDSAVYFCASSQDRVLGNTIYFGEGSWLTVV.

The table lists this clonotype with many counts. This rearrangement joins TRBV19 to TRBJ2-6; 8 positions agree with TRBD1. Trimming removed 9 bases from V and 0 bases from J; junction bases left unmatched: 10. The CDR3 is 17 residues long. The germline CDR1 and CDR2 sequences are LNHDA and SQIVND (reference sequence). CDR3 in amino acids: CASRGTGSYSGANVLTF. In nucleotides, the CDR3 is TGTGCCAGCCGAGGGACAGGTTCTTACTCTGGGGCCAACGTCCTGACTTTC.

This clonotype came up many times. This sequence joins TRBV11-3 and TRBJ2-7; 7 bases are a match to TRBD2. CDR1 and CDR2 (germline): SGHNT, YENEEA. The CDR3 runs 15 residues. The V segment lost 0 bases and the J segment 2 bases; nucleotides outside the gene matches: 4. CDR3 DNA: TGTGCCAGCAGCTTAGACGGCGGGAGCACCTACGAGCAGTACTTC. This codes for CASSLDGGSTYEQYF.

Many counts were recorded for this clonotype. The chain couples TRBV6-5 to TRBJ1-2; D may be TRBD1 (5 bases). Trimming removed 6 bases at V and 8 bases at J, with 19 bases between. This CDR3 comprises 14 residues. Germline CDR1 MNHEY, CDR2 SVGAGI. The CDR3 DNA sequence: TGTGCCAGCAGCCTACCCGGCCAACCAGGGGGCTACACCTTC. It codes for CASSLPGQPGGYTF.

There are many counts of this clonotype. V and J are TRBV6-6 and TRBJ2-3; tentative D call: TRBD2 (6 bases). This CDR3 contains 16 residues. V was cut by 7 bases and J by 0 bases, with 17 bases left in between. Germline assignment: CDR1 MNHNY and CDR2 SVGAGI (reference sequence). Here the CDR3 reads CASTTREVPSTDTQYF. In DNA form, the CDR3 reads TGTGCCAGCACTACTAGGGAGGTTCCTAGCACAGATACGCAGTATTTT.

Ten or more counts support this clonotype. The V call is TRBV7-9, the J call TRBJ2-4; D is tentatively TRBD1 or TRBD2 (5 bases each). Per germline, CDR1 SEHNR and CDR2 FQNEAQ (reference sequence). This CDR3 region has 14 residues. V lost 5 bases and J lost 10, with 18 bases in between. The CDR3 sequence is CASSPSPGARIQYF. Written as DNA, the CDR3 is TGTGCCAGCAGCCCCAGTCCCGGGGCTCGGATTCAGTACTTC.

This clonotype was recorded at least ten times. The rearrangement links TRBV12-3 or TRBV12-4 to TRBJ1-6, with D perhaps TRBD1 (5 bases). The CDR3 consists of 14 residues. Between the trimmed V and J ends, which lost 5 bases and 7 bases, there was a span of 12 bases. CDR3 DNA: TGTGCCAGCAGTCTGGGACCCAGCAATTCACCCCTCCACTTT. As protein: CASSLGPSNSPLHF.

This clonotype was observed many times. The chain carries TRBV5-4 and TRBJ2-5; TRBD1 or TRBD2 may be the D gene (6 bases each). The CDR3 length is 14 residues. Germline V gene sequence: CDR1 SGHNT, CDR2 YYREEE (reference sequence). Trimming pared 6 bases from V and 4 bases from J, leaving 16 bases between. In DNA, the CDR3 is TGTGCCAGCATGTTAAGAGGGGGAGGAGAGACCCAGTACTTC. It yields the protein CASMLRGGGETQYF. The full variable domain, its missing parts supplied by reference TRBV5-4 and TRBJ2-5, is ETGVTQSPTHLIKTRGQQVTLRCSSQSGHNTVSWYQQALGQGPQFIFQYYREEENGRGNFPPRFSGLQFPNYSSELNVNALELDDSALYLCASMLRGGGETQYFGPGTRLLVL.

This clonotype showed up many times. This chain uses TRBV20-1 with TRBJ2-3, with 9 nucleotides matching TRBD2. This CDR3 is 15 amino acids long. V trimming: 4 bases; J trimming: 5 bases; junction bases outside the gene matches: 10. Germline V gene data show CDR1 as DFQATT and CDR2 as SNEGSKA (reference sequence). The CDR3 is CSATFAGGRGDTQYF. As DNA, the CDR3 is TGCAGTGCTACCTTTGCGGGAGGGAGGGGAGATACGCAGTATTTT.

Ten or more counts support this clonotype. J is TRBJ2-7 and V is TRBV5-1; 10 bases match TRBD1. In germline, CDR1 is SGHRS, CDR2 YFSETQ. This CDR3 has 15 residues. With V trimmed by 5 bases and J by 3 bases, 8 bases remained unmatched. In nucleotides, the CDR3 is TGCGCCAGCAGGACCGGGACAGGGGCCCACTACGAGCAGTACTTC. It is translated as CASRTGTGAHYEQYF.